The entry below gives a single T cell receptor beta chain sequence along with its context. This receptor's antigen is unknown. One base away there is no much larger clone; base qualities are not given. TCRbeta CDR3 regions were amplified from genomic DNA using the immunoSEQ Assay, a bias-controlled multiplex PCR. As for how the authors treated the data: Within the assay, amplification of reference gene primers was used to estimate how many nucleated cells each sample contained. Sequence reads were collapsed and filtered to measure the absolute abundance of every unique TCRbeta CDR3 rearrangement. For each sample, productive Simpson clonality was calculated as the square root of Simpson's diversity index across productive rearrangements. What TCRdb holds here is the immuneACCESS table cut down to in-frame rearrangements. Part of the clones is not present; checked against another copy, under half of the missing clones reflect an unresolved V gene, and the others are unexplained. V and J calls and clone size are copied from that table; D and trimming were computed from the DNA. For this sample there are 140,000 or so clones; roughly 80% appear just once. Approximately 5.2% of the sample comes from the top ten.

One collaborating source in Seattle enrolled patients during active infection and followed them longitudinally through the course of disease. Whole blood was collected in K2EDTA tubes by collaborating institutions according to the institutions' own protocols. For TCRbeta analysis, collaborator samples were shipped as frozen whole blood, as isolated PBMCs, or as DNA extracted from either sample type. The record originates from a study of blood T cell repertoires in COVID-19 (dated by TCRdb to 2018 to 2021). About the study as a whole: Samples from collaborators originated in the United States, Italy and Spain and spanned both the acute and convalescent phases of COVID-19. The prospective study material was composed of cDNA or gDNA derived from T cells, B-cell-depleted T cells, or PBMCs. Deeply sampled blood TCRbeta repertoires from subjects exposed to, actively infected with, or recovered from COVID-19 were included in the dataset. HLA class I and class II types, where available, came from metadata supplied by the sample provider rather than from assay-based typing. Samples were obtained from the ongoing ImmuneRACE study (first 160 participants) and from 1,254 subjects provided by 6 global collaborators. The sample metadata nearly always contained a de-identified subject ID, COVID-19 status, age in years and sex. The repertoires were released in a freely available public database intended as a resource for research on the immune response to SARS-CoV-2. The study at large found these results: Clinical and demographic metadata were provided uncurated, with the amount varying by source and participant.

From cysteine to phenylalanine, the CDR3 is 14 amino acids long. Only CDR3 DNA is held: 42 bases, read in frame from base 1. Deletion took 3 bases off V and 4 bases off J, with a span of 10 bases between the germline ends. CDR1 and CDR2 are read off the germline V gene (reference sequence) as GTSNPN and SVGIG. This chain joins TRBV30 to TRBJ1-6; the D region possibly corresponds to TRBD1 (5 bases align). Sequencing used peripheral blood. This clonotype was sampled from a woman aged 70-85 years with COVID-19, enrolled during active disease. The DNA sequence follows: TGTGCCTGGAGGCAGGGCAGATATAATTCACCCCTCCACTTT. Its protein reads: CAWRQGRYNSPLHF.